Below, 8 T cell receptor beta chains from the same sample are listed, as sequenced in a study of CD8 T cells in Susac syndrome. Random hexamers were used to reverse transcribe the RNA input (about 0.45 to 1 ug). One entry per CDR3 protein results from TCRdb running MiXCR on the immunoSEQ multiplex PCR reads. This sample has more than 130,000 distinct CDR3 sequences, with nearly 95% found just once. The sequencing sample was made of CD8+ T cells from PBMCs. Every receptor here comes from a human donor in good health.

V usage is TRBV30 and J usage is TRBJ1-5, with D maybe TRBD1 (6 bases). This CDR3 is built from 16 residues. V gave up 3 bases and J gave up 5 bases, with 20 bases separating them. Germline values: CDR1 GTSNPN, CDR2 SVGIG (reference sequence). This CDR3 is CAWSPPGYRADQPQHF. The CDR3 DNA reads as TGTGCCTGGAGCCCCCCGGGGTACAGGGCCGATCAGCCCCAGCATTTT.

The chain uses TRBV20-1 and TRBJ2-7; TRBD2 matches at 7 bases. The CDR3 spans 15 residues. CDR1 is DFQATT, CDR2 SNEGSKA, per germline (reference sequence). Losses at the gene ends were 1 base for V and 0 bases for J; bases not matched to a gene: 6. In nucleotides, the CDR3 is TGCAGTGCTAGAGTTGCGGGAGATATCTCCTACGAGCAGTACTTC. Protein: CSARVAGDISYEQYF.

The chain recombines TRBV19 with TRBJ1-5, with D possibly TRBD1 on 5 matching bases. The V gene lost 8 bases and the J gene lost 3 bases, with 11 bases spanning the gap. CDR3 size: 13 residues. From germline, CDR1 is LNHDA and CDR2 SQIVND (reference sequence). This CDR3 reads CASSQGINQPQHF. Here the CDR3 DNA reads TGTGCCAGTTCTCAGGGTATCAATCAGCCCCAGCATTTT.

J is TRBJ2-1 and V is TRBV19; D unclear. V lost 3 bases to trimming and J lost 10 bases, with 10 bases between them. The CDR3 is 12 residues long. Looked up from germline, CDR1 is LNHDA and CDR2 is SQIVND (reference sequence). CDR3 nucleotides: TGTGCCAGTAGTATCCAGTTTGGGGAGCAGTTCTTC. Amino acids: CASSIQFGEQFF.

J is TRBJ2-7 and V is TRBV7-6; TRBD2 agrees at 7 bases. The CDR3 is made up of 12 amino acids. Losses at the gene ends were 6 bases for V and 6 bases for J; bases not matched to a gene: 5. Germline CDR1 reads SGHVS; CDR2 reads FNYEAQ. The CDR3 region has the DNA TGTGCCAGCAGTGCACTAGCGTCCGAGCAGTACTTC. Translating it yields CASSALASEQYF.

The CDR3 nucleotides are TGTGCCAGCAGTTACTCGATTCCAATCGGAGATACGCAGTATTTT. It specifies CASSYSIPIGDTQYF. V is TRBV6-2 or TRBV6-3 and J is TRBJ2-3; the D is unclear. The CDR3 extends over 15 amino acids. The germline gives CDR1 MNHEY, CDR2 SVGEGT. V lost 0 bases and J 5 bases, leaving 12 bases between the germline ends.

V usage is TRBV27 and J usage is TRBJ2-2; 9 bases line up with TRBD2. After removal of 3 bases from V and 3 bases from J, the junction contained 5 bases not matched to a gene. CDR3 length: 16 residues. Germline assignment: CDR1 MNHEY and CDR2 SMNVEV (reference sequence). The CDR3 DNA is TGTGCCAGCAGTTTCGGGGTAGCGGGGGACACCGGGGAGCTGTTTTTT. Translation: CASSFGVAGDTGELFF.

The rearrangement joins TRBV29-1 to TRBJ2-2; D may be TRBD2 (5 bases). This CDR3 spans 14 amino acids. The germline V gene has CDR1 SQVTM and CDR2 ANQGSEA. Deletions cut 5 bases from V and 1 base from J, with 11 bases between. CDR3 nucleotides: TGCAGCGTTACCTTGGACTTGAACACCGGGGAGCTGTTTTTT. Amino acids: CSVTLDLNTGELFF.